This is a list of T cell receptor beta chains from one sample in a study of cytomegalovirus exposure and HLA in healthy donors. Data came from immunoSEQ multiplex PCR; TCRdb stores just in-frame clones and leaves some out. The sample lists fewer than 150,000 clones; around 88% were seen once. The sample was PBMCs. Every receptor here comes from a man between 18 and 29 years old in good health and CMV-seronegative. CDR3s include the opening cysteine and the closing phenylalanine or tryptophan. The D gene is left open where the match is weak. Not all rows give a size; the values are once, few, many and, for expanded clones, a class.

j_gene	v_gene	d_gene	abundance	CDR3aa	CDR3nt
TRBJ2-1	TRBV6-1	TRBD2	.	CASSATSGSYNEQFF	TGTGCCAGCAGTGCCACTAGCGGCTCATACAATGAGCAGTTCTTC
TRBJ2-7	TRBV7-8	TRBD2	.	CASSVESSGSLSYEQYF	TGTGCCAGCAGTGTGGAATCTAGCGGGAGTTTGTCCTACGAGCAGTACTTC
TRBJ2-1	TRBV27	TRBD2	.	CASSSIAGVSYNEQFF	TGTGCCAGCAGCTCCATAGCGGGAGTTTCCTACAATGAGCAGTTCTTC
TRBJ1-2	TRBV30	TRBD1	.	CAWSGDSINPNYGYTF	TGTGCCTGGAGTGGGGACAGCATCAACCCTAACTATGGCTACACCTTC
TRBJ1-2	TRBV12-5	TRBD1	.	CASGLDRGVGGYTF	TGTGCTAGTGGTTTGGACAGGGGTGTAGGTGGCTACACCTTC
TRBJ1-2	TRBV7-8	.	.	CASSPREAGASYGYTF	TGTGCCAGCAGCCCCCGAGAGGCAGGGGCGAGCTATGGCTACACCTTC
TRBJ2-3	TRBV6-6	.	.	CASSYLGSFGTQYF	TGTGCCAGCAGTTACCTTGGTAGCTTTGGGACGCAGTATTTT
TRBJ2-5	TRBV7-9	TRBD1	.	CASSQTGEFQETQYF	TGTGCCAGCAGTCAGACAGGGGAATTCCAAGAGACCCAGTACTTC
TRBJ2-7	TRBV5-4	TRBD2	.	CASSLAPSGGSYEQYF	TGTGCCAGCAGCTTGGCCCCCAGCGGGGGGTCTTACGAGCAGTACTTC
TRBJ2-3	TRBV2	.	.	CASSTDRVPDTQYF	TGTGCCAGCAGCACGGATCGGGTTCCAGATACGCAGTATTTT
TRBJ1-6	TRBV29-1	.	.	CSVKQGLGSPLHF	TGCAGCGTCAAACAGGGCCTCGGTTCACCCCTCCACTTT
TRBJ1-2	TRBV29-1	TRBD1	once	CSVPGDRDTPNYGYTF	TGCAGCGTCCCCGGGGACAGAGATACTCCTAACTATGGCTACACCTTC
TRBJ2-2	TRBV27	TRBD1	.	CASSLSSRGLGELFF	TGTGCCAGCAGTTTATCTTCCAGGGGGCTCGGGGAGCTGTTTTTT
TRBJ2-5	TRBV7-9	TRBD2	.	CASSLTSDRETQYF	TGTGCCAGCAGCCTCACTAGCGACCGGGAGACCCAGTACTTC
TRBJ2-7	TRBV2	.	.	CASSTNPAGNSYEQYF	TGTGCCAGCAGTACCAACCCGGCGGGGAACTCCTACGAGCAGTACTTC
TRBJ2-7	TRBV5-4	.	few	CASSKSGGTYEQYF	TGTGCCAGCAGCAAATCAGGGGGGACCTACGAGCAGTACTTC